This T cell receptor beta chain came from a study of T-cell memory formation after mild COVID-19. Study as a whole: Clustering of TCRs was largely donor specific.

TCRdb reanalysed the 5' RACE reads using MiXCR and keeps one entry per CDR3 protein. The profile shows roughly 560,000 distinct CDR3 sequences, around 20% of them singletons. The CDR3 runs to 13 residues. CDR1 is SGHRS, CDR2 YFSETQ, per germline. V was cut by 2 bases and J by 3 bases, with 9 bases left in between. Notes on the study in general: A second wave of clones peaked on day 37, and their SARS-CoV-2 specificity went unconfirmed. Those CD4+ clones that contracted were mainly in CM and EM (CD8+ ones in EMRA).

This clonotype was detected only a few times. What it recognizes is unknown. This sequence originates from an adult woman who had mild COVID-19 (a few samples of this study predate the infection). Cell type and time point are not known. J is TRBJ2-7 and V is TRBV5-1; D may correspond to TRBD1 or TRBD2 (5 bases each). Source material: PBMCs or a T cell subset sorted from them (not recorded which). The CDR3 DNA is TGCGCCAGCAGCTTCGGGGCGTACTACGAGCAGTACTTC. Translated: CASSFGAYYEQYF. Variable domain in full (rest from reference TRBV5-1 and TRBJ2-7): KAGVTQTPRYLIKTRGQQVTLSCSPISGHRSVSWYQQTPGQGLQFLFEYFSETQRNKGNFPGRFSGRQFSNSRSEMNVSTLELGDSALYLCASSFGAYYEQYFGPGTRLTVT.